This T cell receptor (beta chain) was profiled in a study of blood T cell repertoires in COVID-19. Background on the study: Acute-phase and convalescent COVID-19 samples originated in the United States, Italy and Spain.

Generated by immunoSEQ multiplex PCR, the TCRdb table keeps only in-frame clones and is missing some. This repertoire shows about 350,000 clones, around nine tenths found once; its top ten account for roughly 4%. This clone occurred a few times. The CDR3 is made up of 15 amino acids. CDR1 is SGHRS, CDR2 YFSETQ, per germline. V was shortened by 0 bases and J by 4 bases, with 13 bases between the two germline ends. The sample comprised peripheral blood. V is TRBV5-1 and J is TRBJ1-1; D is undetermined. The receptor comes from a woman aged 60 to 75 with COVID-19, enrolled during active disease. CDR3 DNA sequence: TGCGCCAGCAGCTTGGGGCCGGGGTTTTCCACTGAAGCTTTCTTT. It specifies CASSLGPGFSTEAFF.